Given below is one T cell receptor (beta chain) in context. No antigen is known for it. Generated by immunoSEQ multiplex PCR, the TCRdb table keeps only in-frame clones and is missing some. The table lists about 62,000 clones, about 90% of them singletons. This CDR3 comprises 12 residues. Germline values: CDR1 KGHSH, CDR2 LQKENI. Trimming pared 3 bases from V and 7 bases from J, leaving 10 bases between. The data belong to a study of T cell responses to AZD1222 COVID-19 vaccine. Background on the study: Second-dose intervals of approximately 4 or approximately 12 weeks were pooled.

The study's findings and limits: Spike regions recognized by vaccine-associated CD4 TCRs spanned the protein, led by 160-218 and 743-854.

This TCR came from an adult in good health. The specimen was peripheral blood, collected on day 0 of AZD1222 vaccination. This chain links TRBV18 with TRBJ2-7, with no clear D. CDR3 amino acids: CASSPLAGEQYF. The CDR3, as DNA: TGTGCCAGCTCACCCTTGGCCGGGGAGCAGTACTTC.